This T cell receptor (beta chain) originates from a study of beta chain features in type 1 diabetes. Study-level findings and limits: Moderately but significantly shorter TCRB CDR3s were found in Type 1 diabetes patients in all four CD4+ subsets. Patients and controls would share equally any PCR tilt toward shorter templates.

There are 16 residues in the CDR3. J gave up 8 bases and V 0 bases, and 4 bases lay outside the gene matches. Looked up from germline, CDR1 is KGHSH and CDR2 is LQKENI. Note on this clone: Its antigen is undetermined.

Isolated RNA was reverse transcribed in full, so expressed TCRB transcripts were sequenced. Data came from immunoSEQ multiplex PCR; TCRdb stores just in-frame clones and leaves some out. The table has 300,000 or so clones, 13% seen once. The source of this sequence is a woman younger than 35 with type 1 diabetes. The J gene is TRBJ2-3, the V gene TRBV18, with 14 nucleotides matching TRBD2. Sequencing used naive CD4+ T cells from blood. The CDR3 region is CASSPPGLAGDGTQYF. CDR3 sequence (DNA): TGTGCCAGCTCACCACCGGGACTAGCGGGAGACGGTACGCAGTATTTT.